The entry that follows covers one TCR beta chain sequence. Between the trimmed V and J ends, which lost 0 bases and 7 bases, there was a span of 14 bases. The CDR3 sequence is 15 residues long. CDR1 and CDR2 from the germline V gene are LNHNV and YYDKDF (reference sequence). The sample comes from a study of shared clonotypes between healthy human individuals. Generated by immunoSEQ multiplex PCR, the TCRdb table keeps only in-frame clones and is missing some. Here the sample spans under 1 million clones, around 96% being singletons. Terminally differentiated effector memory CD45RA+ cells were excluded by CCR7 positive selection of CD45RO-negative cells.

This clonotype was obtained from a man aged 30 to 39 in good health. The sample consisted of naive CD8+ T cells sorted from blood. The chain couples TRBV15 to TRBJ2-3; maybe TRBD1 (5 bases). The CDR3 here is CATSRDLGRANTQYF. In DNA, the CDR3 is TGTGCCACCAGCAGAGATTTAGGCAGGGCGAATACGCAGTATTTT.